A single sample is the source of the 23 T cell receptor beta chains below, sequenced in a study of cytotoxic CD8 clonotypes in ibrutinib-treated CLL. Generated by immunoSEQ multiplex PCR, the TCRdb table keeps only in-frame clones and is missing some. The repertoire holds fewer than 20,000 clones, with about 61% as singletons. The starting material was PBMCs, obtained after 12 months of ibrutinib treatment. The receptors derive from a human donor with chronic lymphocytic leukemia.

The chain couples TRBV10-2 to TRBJ2-3; 13 nucleotides line up with TRBD2. V shed 10 bases and J 4 bases; nucleotides not matched to a gene: 8. This CDR3 comprises 15 residues. Per the germline V gene, CDR1 is WSHSY and CDR2 is SAAADI. CDR3 region: CATQGLAGVPDTQYF. In DNA, the CDR3 is TGCGCCACACAAGGACTAGCGGGAGTTCCAGATACGCAGTATTTT.

In this sample, this clone turned up a few times. V is TRBV10-2 and J is TRBJ1-1; a possible D gene is TRBD1 (5 bases). This CDR3 contains 13 residues. V dropped 3 bases and J dropped 11 bases, with 16 bases sitting between them. Germline V lookup: CDR1 WSHSY, CDR2 SAAADI. In DNA, the CDR3 is TGCGCCAGCAGTGACCTCGGCGGGACCGGGGCTTTCTTT. This encodes CASSDLGGTGAFF.

The chain has TRBV5-4 and TRBJ1-3, with TRBD1 as a possible D gene (5 bases). V lost 4 bases, J lost 0 bases, and 14 bases lay in between. The CDR3 runs to 16 residues. CDR1 SGHNT and CDR2 YYREEE come from the germline V gene (reference sequence). The CDR3 sequence: CASSRGGTSSGNTIYF. The CDR3 DNA sequence: TGTGCCAGCAGCCGGGGGGGGACGAGCTCTGGAAACACCATATATTTT.

This clone showed up just a few times. The rearrangement uses TRBV6-5 and TRBJ1-5; no clear D gene. In germline, CDR1 is MNHEY, CDR2 SVGAGI. The V gene lost 5 bases and the J gene lost 6 bases, with 11 bases spanning the gap. The length of the CDR3 is 13 residues. The CDR3 sequence: CASSGRASQPQHF. For the CDR3, the DNA is TGTGCCAGCAGTGGGAGAGCGAGTCAGCCCCAGCATTTT.

The chain employs TRBV7-3 and TRBJ2-7, with D possibly called TRBD1 or TRBD2 (6 bases each). The CDR3 loop spans 13 amino acids. CDR1 is SGHTA and CDR2 is FQGTGA in the germline V gene. Trimming removed 5 bases from V and 1 base from J, with 9 bases in between. The CDR3 DNA reads as TGTGCCAGCAGCAGGGGGGATTCCTACGAGCAGTACTTC. Amino acid sequence: CASSRGDSYEQYF. Supplemented by reference TRBV7-3 and TRBJ2-7, the full variable domain reads GAGVSQTPSNKVTEKGKYVELRCDPISGHTALYWYRQSLGQGPEFLIYFQGTGAADDSGLPNDRFFAVRPEGSVSTLKIQRTERGDSAVYLCASSRGDSYEQYFGPGTRLTVT.

The chain employs TRBV29-1 and TRBJ2-7; 9 bases are shared with TRBD1. Losses at the gene ends were 3 bases for V and 7 bases for J; bases not matched to a gene: 10. The germline CDR1 and CDR2 sequences are SQVTM and ANQGSEA. The CDR3 consists of 14 residues. The CDR3 DNA reads as TGCAGCGTTGAGATGGACAGGGGATCAGGAGAGCAGTACTTC. This encodes CSVEMDRGSGEQYF.

This sequence joins TRBV7-9 and TRBJ2-7; possible D gene TRBD1, 6 bases. Trimming took 2 bases from V and 5 from J, leaving 10 bases between them. Per the germline V gene, CDR1 is SEHNR and CDR2 is FQNEAQ (reference sequence). The CDR3 is 13 residues long. The CDR3 protein is CASSLLAGDEQYF. The CDR3 nucleotides read TGTGCCAGCAGCTTACTCGCAGGGGACGAGCAGTACTTC.

This clone was counted a single time. The chain employs TRBV6-1 and TRBJ1-5; D call uncertain. V was shortened by 2 bases and J by 7 bases, with 9 bases between the two germline ends. The germline V gene has CDR1 MNHNS and CDR2 SASEGT. This CDR3 region has 13 residues. The CDR3 sequence: CASSEIVGQPQHF. In nucleotides, the CDR3 is TGTGCCAGCAGTGAAATCGTAGGGCAGCCCCAGCATTTT.

The chain combines TRBV29-1 with TRBJ2-3; 8 bases are shared with TRBD2. The CDR3 loop spans 16 amino acids. With 3 bases clipped from V and 6 bases from J, the junction kept 14 bases outside the gene matches. CDR1 is SQVTM, CDR2 ANQGSEA, per germline. The CDR3 nucleotides are TGCAGCGTTGAGAAAGGGAGCGGGAGTATATCGGATACGCAGTATTTT. Protein sequence: CSVEKGSGSISDTQYF.

J is TRBJ2-7 and V is TRBV5-8; D possibly corresponds to TRBD2 (6 bases). Per the germline V gene, CDR1 is SGHTS and CDR2 is YDEGEE. Trimming shortened V by 0 bases and J by 6 bases, and 13 bases separated the two germline ends. The CDR3 spans 14 residues. The CDR3 loop is CASSLGWGVGEQYF. Written as DNA, the CDR3 is TGTGCCAGCAGCTTGGGTTGGGGGGTAGGCGAGCAGTACTTC. Based on the CDR3 plus reference TRBV5-8 and TRBJ2-7, the full variable domain is EAGVTQSPTHLIKTRGQQATLRCSPISGHTSVYWYQQALGLGLQFLLWYDEGEERNRGNFPPRFSGRQFPNYSSELNVNALELEDSALYLCASSLGWGVGEQYFGPGTRLTVT.

CDR3 amino acids: CASTKAIGATNEKLFF. CDR3 sequence (DNA): TGTGCCAGCACCAAGGCGATCGGGGCAACTAATGAAAAACTGTTTTTT. This chain uses TRBV27 with TRBJ1-4; D gene uncertain. Germline lookup yields CDR1 MNHEY and CDR2 SMNVEV (reference sequence). The V end was cut by 7 bases, the J end by 0 bases, with 15 bases between. The CDR3 loop spans 16 amino acids.

This clone turned up a few times. This chain links TRBV6-5 with TRBJ2-7; TRBD2 agrees at 8 bases. The CDR3 is 16 amino acids. In germline, CDR1 is MNHEY, CDR2 SVGAGI. The ends lost 0 bases at V and 4 bases at J; junction bases unmatched: 8. The CDR3 reads CASSYSFSGIGYEQYF. DNA of the CDR3: TGTGCCAGCAGTTACTCCTTTAGCGGGATTGGATACGAGCAGTACTTC.

The V and J genes are TRBV29-1 and TRBJ2-3, with D uncertain. The V end lost 7 bases, the J end lost 4 bases, and 9 bases lay between the germline ends. The germline gives CDR1 SQVTM, CDR2 ANQGSEA. The CDR3 is made up of 11 amino acids. This CDR3 reads CSALFADTQYF. CDR3 in DNA: TGCAGCGCCCTCTTCGCAGATACGCAGTATTTT.

This clone was counted a few times. The V gene is TRBV6-5, the J gene TRBJ1-5; D may be TRBD1 (5 bases). Between the trimmed V and J ends, which lost 4 bases and 2 bases, there was a span of 12 bases. The CDR3 consists of 15 residues. Per the germline V gene, CDR1 is MNHEY and CDR2 is SVGAGI. DNA of the CDR3: TGTGCCAGCAGTTCCGCGGGGGGAGGCAATCAGCCCCAGCATTTT. As protein: CASSSAGGGNQPQHF.

This chain joins TRBV7-9 and TRBJ2-7, with 8 nucleotides matching TRBD2. This CDR3 contains 14 residues. The germline V gene has CDR1 SEHNR and CDR2 FQNEAQ (reference sequence). Unmatched junction bases numbered 6, after V lost 2 bases and J lost 6 bases. In nucleotides, the CDR3 is TGTGCCAGCAGCTTATTAGGACTAGCCGGCGAGCAGTACTTC. Translating gives CASSLLGLAGEQYF.

The sample holds a few counts of this clone. The V gene is TRBV10-3, the J gene TRBJ1-4, with TRBD1 identical over 8 bases. The CDR3 extends over 16 amino acids. V shed 2 bases and J 4 bases; nucleotides not matched to a gene: 6. Per germline, CDR1 ENHRY and CDR2 SYGVKD. The CDR3 coding sequence is TGTGCCATCAGTGAGCTGGGACAGGAGAATAATGAAAAACTGTTTTTT. Protein product: CAISELGQENNEKLFF.

This rearrangement joins TRBV5-8 to TRBJ1-3; D perhaps matches TRBD1 (6 bases). CDR3 length: 16 residues. Germline V lookup: CDR1 SGHTS, CDR2 YDEGEE. V lost 2 bases and J 0 bases, leaving 12 bases between the germline ends. As DNA, the CDR3 is TGTGCCAGCAGCTTCTTGACAGGAAGCTCTGGAAACACCATATATTTT. This encodes CASSFLTGSSGNTIYF.

The chain recombines TRBV7-9 with TRBJ1-2; no definite D call. With 8 bases removed from V and 4 bases from J, the gap between germline ends came to 11 bases. Germline CDR1 SEHNR, CDR2 FQNEAQ (reference sequence). CDR3 length: 12 residues. The CDR3 nucleotides read TGTGCCAGCCGGCGGGAAAGCTATGGCTACACCTTC. The encoded protein is CASRRESYGYTF.

The chain combines TRBV7-3 with TRBJ1-2; 10 positions match TRBD1. Unmatched junction bases numbered 9, after V lost 5 bases and J lost 6 bases. This CDR3 spans 15 amino acids. Per germline, CDR1 SGHTA and CDR2 FQGTGA. The CDR3 loop reads CASSTQGQGKDGYTF. CDR3 nucleotide sequence: TGTGCCAGCAGCACTCAGGGACAGGGGAAAGATGGCTACACCTTC.

The CDR3 nucleotides are TGTGCCAGCAGCGGATTAAGGAGTAAGTTCGAGCAGTACTTC. This sequence encodes CASSGLRSKFEQYF. The gene calls are TRBV2 and TRBJ2-7; D remains unclear. The germline V and J ends were trimmed by 6 bases and 6 bases, with 18 bases remaining between them. This CDR3 comprises 14 residues. Germline V gene sequence: CDR1 SNHLY, CDR2 FYNNEI.

V usage is TRBV6-6 and J usage is TRBJ1-2; no clear D gene. V gave up 6 bases and J gave up 5 bases, with 7 bases separating them. The V gene's germline CDR1 is MNHNY and CDR2 SVGAGI (reference sequence). This CDR3 contains 11 residues. CDR3 protein: CASSGGYGYTF. CDR3 in DNA: TGTGCCAGCAGCGGAGGGTATGGCTACACCTTC.

V usage is TRBV7-2 and J usage is TRBJ1-4; D is undetermined. The CDR3 is 16 amino acids. Trimming stripped 7 bases from V and 0 bases from J, with 15 bases between. Germline V gene sequence: CDR1 SGHTA, CDR2 FQGNSA. CDR3 nucleotide sequence: TGTGCCAGCACCCTCCGGCGGGGATCAACTAATGAAAAACTGTTTTTT. It encodes CASTLRRGSTNEKLFF.

In this sample, this clone turned up once. The V call is TRBV5-6, the J call TRBJ2-4; D is perhaps TRBD2 (7 bases). Germline V gives CDR1 SGHDT, CDR2 YYEEEE. This CDR3 contains 13 residues. The germline V and J ends were trimmed by 2 bases and 8 bases, with 11 bases remaining between them. The CDR3 region has the DNA TGTGCCAGCAGCTTAAGAGGGGGGGACATTCAGTACTTC. This sequence encodes CASSLRGGDIQYF.